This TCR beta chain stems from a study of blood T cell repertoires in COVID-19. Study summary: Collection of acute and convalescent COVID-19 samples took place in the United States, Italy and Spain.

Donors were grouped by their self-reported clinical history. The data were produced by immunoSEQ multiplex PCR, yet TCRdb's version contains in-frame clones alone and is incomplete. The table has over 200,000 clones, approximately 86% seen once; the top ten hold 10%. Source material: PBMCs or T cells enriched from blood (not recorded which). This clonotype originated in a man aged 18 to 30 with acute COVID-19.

Here the CDR3 DNA reads TGTGCCAGCAGCTTAGATCGAACTAGCGTACCATCTTTTCCCCAGTACTTC. This gives the protein CASSLDRTSVPSFPQYF. The genes are TRBV7-2 and TRBJ2-5, with TRBD2 matching over 7 bases. This CDR3 comprises 17 residues. J lost 9 bases, V lost 1 base, and 17 bases had no gene match. Germline-derived CDR1 and CDR2 are SGHTA and FQGNSA.